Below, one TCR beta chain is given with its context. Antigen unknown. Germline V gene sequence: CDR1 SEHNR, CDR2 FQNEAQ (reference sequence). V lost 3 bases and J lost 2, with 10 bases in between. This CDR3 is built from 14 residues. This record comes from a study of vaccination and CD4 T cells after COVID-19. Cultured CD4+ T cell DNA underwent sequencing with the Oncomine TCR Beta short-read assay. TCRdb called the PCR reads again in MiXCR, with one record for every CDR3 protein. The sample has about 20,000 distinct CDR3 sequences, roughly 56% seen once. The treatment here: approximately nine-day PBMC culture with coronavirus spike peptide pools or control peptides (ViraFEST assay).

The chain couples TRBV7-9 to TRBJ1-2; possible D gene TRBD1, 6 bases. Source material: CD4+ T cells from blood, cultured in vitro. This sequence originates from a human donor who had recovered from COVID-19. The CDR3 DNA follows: TGTGCCAGCAGCTTCATACAGGGAAACTATGGCTACACCTTC. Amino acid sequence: CASSFIQGNYGYTF.